This T cell receptor (beta chain) is from a study of shared clonotypes between healthy human individuals. Terminally differentiated effector memory CD45RA+ cells were excluded by CCR7 positive selection of CD45RO-negative cells. The CDR3 runs 15 residues. Trimming took 0 bases from V and 7 from J; bases not matched to a gene: 6. Germline V gene sequence: CDR1 MGHRA, CDR2 YSYEKL. Each replicate PCR on the sorted subsets used 200 to 250 ng DNA (roughly 32,000 T cell genomes). Sequenced by immunoSEQ multiplex PCR; TCRdb stores in-frame clones only, minus some. The table lists a few million clones, 85% to 95% of them singletons.

This chain links TRBV4-1 with TRBJ2-4; 7 bases align to TRBD2. The specimen was naive CD8+ T cells from PBMCs. The TCR sequence derives from a man between 18 and 35 years old in good health. Some clones in this sample may be carry-over from other donors' samples. This CDR3 is CASSQDAREGNIQYF. CDR3 nucleotides: TGCGCCAGCAGCCAAGATGCCAGGGAGGGGAACATTCAGTACTTC.